Listed below are T cell receptor beta chains from one sample, sequenced in a study of blood T cell repertoires in COVID-19. Generated by immunoSEQ multiplex PCR, the TCRdb table keeps only in-frame clones and is missing some. The sample lists approximately 71,000 clones; 88% were seen once. The sample was peripheral blood. These TCRs come from a human donor in a cohort sampled during active COVID-19. CDR3s include the opening cysteine and the closing phenylalanine or tryptophan. Fields, in order: clone size, V gene, D gene, J gene, CDR3 protein, CDR3 DNA. A D gene is named only where the DNA matches it firmly. Clone size is given for some rows only: seen once, a few or many times, or a class if the clone is expanded.

NA,TRBV9,TRBD2,TRBJ2-7,CASSVGLAGDEQYF,TGTGCCAGCAGCGTAGGACTAGCGGGAGACGAGCAGTACTTC
NA,TRBV5-4,TRBD1,TRBJ1-2,CASSLRGTGKIYGYTF,TGTGCCAGCAGCTTGAGGGGGACAGGGAAGATCTATGGCTACACCTTC
NA,TRBV11-2,TRBD1,TRBJ1-4,CASRKQGAGEKLFF,TGTGCCAGCAGGAAACAGGGGGCCGGGGAAAAACTGTTTTTT
NA,TRBV6-2/TRBV6-3,TRBD1,TRBJ1-4,CASSYSRGQSQTREKLFF,TGTGCCAGCAGTTACTCCAGGGGACAGTCCCAAACCCGGGAAAAACTGTTTTTT
NA,TRBV5-1,NA,TRBJ2-3,CASTLFPADTQYF,TGCGCCAGCACACTTTTCCCCGCAGATACGCAGTATTTT
NA,TRBV11-2,TRBD2,TRBJ2-7,CASSLLAGGYEQYF,TGTGCCAGCAGCTTACTAGCGGGGGGGTACGAGCAGTACTTC
NA,TRBV30,NA,TRBJ1-2,CASKGGKGYTF,TGTGCCTCCAAGGGAGGGAAAGGCTACACCTTC
NA,TRBV5-5,NA,TRBJ2-7,CASSLVAGSYEQYF,TGTGCCAGCAGCTTGGTTGCCGGGTCCTACGAGCAGTACTTC
NA,TRBV27,NA,TRBJ1-4,CASSLGGLAGEKLFF,TGTGCCAGCAGTTTGGGGGGGTTGGCAGGAGAAAAACTGTTTTTT
NA,TRBV5-1,TRBD2,TRBJ2-3,CASSLSGGATDTQYF,TGCGCCAGCAGCCTAAGCGGGGGGGCAACAGATACGCAGTATTTT
once,TRBV7-2,TRBD2,TRBJ2-1,CASSSRTSGYNEQFF,TGTGCCAGCAGCTCCAGGACTAGCGGTTACAATGAGCAGTTCTTC
NA,TRBV7-9,NA,TRBJ2-7,CASSLGDGEQYF,TGTGCCAGCAGCTTGGGAGACGGCGAGCAGTACTTC
few,TRBV28,TRBD2,TRBJ2-2,CAGKTSGVTGELFF,TGTGCCGGCAAGACTAGCGGGGTGACCGGGGAGCTGTTTTTT
NA,TRBV5-6,NA,TRBJ2-1,CASSLAGDAADEQFF,TGTGCCAGCAGCTTGGCGGGGGATGCGGCGGATGAGCAGTTCTTC
NA,TRBV5-1,TRBD1,TRBJ1-2,CASSPDRVNGYTF,TGCGCCAGCAGTCCCGACAGGGTTAATGGCTACACCTTC
NA,TRBV7-3,NA,TRBJ2-7,CASSQNRDLHEQYF,TGTGCCAGCAGCCAGAACAGGGATCTGCACGAGCAGTACTTC
NA,TRBV7-9,TRBD1,TRBJ2-6,CASSAYRGSGANVLTF,TGTGCCAGCAGCGCTTACAGGGGATCTGGGGCCAACGTCCTGACTTTC
NA,TRBV4-1,TRBD2,TRBJ2-5,CASSLAGKSNAKETQYF,TGCGCCAGCTCCCTAGCGGGAAAATCCAATGCCAAAGAGACCCAGTACTTC
NA,TRBV27,NA,TRBJ2-7,CASSLDRWGFGQYF,TGTGCCAGCAGTTTAGACAGGTGGGGGTTTGGGCAGTACTTC
NA,TRBV3-1/TRBV3-2,NA,TRBJ1-1,CASRAGFDTEAFF,TGTGCCAGCAGGGCGGGGTTCGACACTGAAGCTTTCTTT
few,TRBV27,NA,TRBJ1-6,CASSLEGDPPSPLHF,TGTGCCAGCAGTTTAGAAGGGGATCCGCCTTCACCCCTCCACTTT
once,TRBV5-1,TRBD2,TRBJ2-1,CASSLDGRAGLSYNEQFF,TGCGCCAGCAGCTTGGACGGGAGGGCCGGTCTCTCCTACAATGAGCAGTTCTTC
NA,TRBV11-3,TRBD2,TRBJ2-7,CASSQTGASGAYEQYF,TGTGCCAGCAGCCAAACAGGCGCCAGCGGGGCCTACGAGCAGTACTTC